This T cell receptor beta chain originates from a study of beta chain features in type 1 diabetes (dated by TCRdb to the late 2010s). Context from the whole study: Mean age, gender distribution, total cell number and subset yield did not differ between patients and healthy donors. The study compared the TCRB repertoires of sorted circulating CD4+ T cell subsets in recently diagnosed type 1 diabetes patients with those in matched healthy donors. Whereas all 30 or so donors provided naive and central memory subsets, regulatory and stem cell-like memory subsets were isolated from just 8 patients and about 8 healthy donors. Across all samples, about 110 million sorted cells were examined, and cell number per subset correlated strongly with RNA yield.

Note on this clone: It has no known antigen specificity. No much larger clone exists at a distance of one base, and base qualities are not known.

Each donor gave one peripheral blood draw, about 100 mL on average, collected into heparinised tubes. Naive, central memory, regulatory and stem cell-like memory CD4+ T cells were sorted on a BD FACSAria II using a panel including CD45RO, CCR7, CD25, CD127, CD95 and CD27. All sorted populations exceeded 95% purity. PBMCs were isolated right away by Lymphoprep density gradient centrifugation and were stained directly, without culture. To minimize batch effects, samples were stained and sorted in pairs, one healthy donor with one patient per experiment. The entire amount of isolated RNA was reverse transcribed using the High Capacity cDNA Reverse Transcription Kit, so the sequenced TCRB transcripts were expressed ones. Deep immunoSEQ sequencing was applied to naive, central memory and regulatory T cell samples, giving an average of around 4 million total reads per sample. Sorted cells were lysed in RLT buffer, and RNA was extracted using DNase-treated RNeasy Micro or Mini kits according to cell number. To prevent cross-contamination, every cell subset was processed on its own, while patient and healthy donor samples were processed together. The immunoSEQ multiplex PCR was used to amplify TCRB sequences from cDNA, generating 87-bp fragments that spanned the CDR3 region. Amplicons were sequenced on the Illumina HiSeq platform. The original methods were these. PCR bias was corrected computationally using synthetic template baselines, and reads within Hamming distance 2 were collapsed, with unmergeable singletons discarded. Reads were aligned against IMGT to assign V, D and J genes, CDR3 length and insertions or deletions at six rearrangement sites. Clonotype counts were normalized to sorted cell number within each subset before computing true diversity and Gini coefficients with the tcR R package. Repertoire sharing was quantified using the overlap coefficient calculated on TCRB nucleotide sequences. TCRdb mirrors the immuneACCESS table, restricted to in-frame sequences. Some clones are absent from its copies; in checked studies, under half trace to an unresolved V gene, and the reason for the others is unknown. D and trimming come from the DNA, and the V and J calls and clone size come from that table. The sample table lists around 300,000 clones, 12% to 15% of them with a count of one. The ten most abundant clones make up approximately 6.7% of the sample.

General study outcomes and caveats: PCR may preferentially amplify shorter templates, but because patient and control samples were amplified and corrected together, any resulting skew would affect both groups equally. Because the HLA sub-analyses included only small numbers of individuals, any influence of HLA type on TCRB rearrangement was left unresolved. Naive, central memory and regulatory TCRB repertoires appeared to be more similar among patients than among healthy donors. Because cDNA rather than genomic DNA was sequenced, highly expressing activated cells could have been over-represented, although no difference in activation and CD3 levels was found between groups. At VDJ recombination sites, patients with type 1 diabetes made fewer insertions and deleted more nucleotides, a pattern implying thymic rearrangement abnormalities. In all four CD4+ subsets, TCRB CDR3 length was moderately but significantly shorter in type 1 diabetes patients.

Sequences were obtained from central memory CD4+ T cells from blood. The sequence was collected from a man in his thirties or forties in good health.

The sequence in DNA is TGTGCCAGCAGCCGGGGTGGTGAGCAGTTCTTC. Translated, this gives CASSRGGEQFF. In this chain, TRBV27 is recombined with TRBJ2-1; tentative D gene TRBD2, with 5 bases matching. V loses 6 bases, J loses 9 bases, and the germline ends lie 9 bases apart. The germline V gene (reference sequence) supplies CDR1 MNHEY and CDR2 SMNVEV. The CDR3 contains 11 residues, cysteine and phenylalanine counted. The retained sequence is limited to the CDR3, 33 bases, with the frame set at the first base.